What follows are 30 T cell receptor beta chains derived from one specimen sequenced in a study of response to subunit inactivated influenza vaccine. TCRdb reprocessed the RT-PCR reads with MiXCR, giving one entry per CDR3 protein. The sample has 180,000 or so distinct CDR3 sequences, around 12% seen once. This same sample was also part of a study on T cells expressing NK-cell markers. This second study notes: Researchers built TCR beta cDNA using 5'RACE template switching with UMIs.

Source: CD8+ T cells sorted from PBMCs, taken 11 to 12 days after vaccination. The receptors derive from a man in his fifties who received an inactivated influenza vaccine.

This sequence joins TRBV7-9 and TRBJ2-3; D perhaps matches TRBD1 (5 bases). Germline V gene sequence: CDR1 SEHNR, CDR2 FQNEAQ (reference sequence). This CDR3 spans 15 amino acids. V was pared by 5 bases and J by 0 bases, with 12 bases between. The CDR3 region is CASSHGHPSTDTQYF. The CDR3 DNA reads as TGTGCCAGCAGCCACGGACACCCGAGCACAGATACGCAGTATTTT.

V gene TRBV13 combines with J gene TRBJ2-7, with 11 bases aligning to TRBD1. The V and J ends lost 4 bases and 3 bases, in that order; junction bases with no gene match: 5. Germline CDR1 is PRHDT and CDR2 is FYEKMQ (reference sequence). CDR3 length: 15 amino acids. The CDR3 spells CASSSRDRGNYEQYF. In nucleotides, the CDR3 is TGTGCCAGCAGCTCCCGGGACAGGGGGAACTACGAGCAGTACTTC.

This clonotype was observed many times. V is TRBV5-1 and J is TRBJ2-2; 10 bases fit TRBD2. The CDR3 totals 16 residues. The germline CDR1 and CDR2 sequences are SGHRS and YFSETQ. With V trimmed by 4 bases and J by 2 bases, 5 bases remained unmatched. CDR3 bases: TGCGCCAGCAGCGCCGCTAGCGGGGGAAACACCGGGGAGCTGTTTTTT. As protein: CASSAASGGNTGELFF.

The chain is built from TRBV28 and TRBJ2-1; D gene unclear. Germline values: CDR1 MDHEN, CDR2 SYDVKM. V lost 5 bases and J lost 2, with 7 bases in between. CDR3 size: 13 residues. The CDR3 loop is CASSPEAYNEQFF. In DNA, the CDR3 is TGTGCCAGCAGTCCGGAAGCCTACAATGAGCAGTTCTTC.

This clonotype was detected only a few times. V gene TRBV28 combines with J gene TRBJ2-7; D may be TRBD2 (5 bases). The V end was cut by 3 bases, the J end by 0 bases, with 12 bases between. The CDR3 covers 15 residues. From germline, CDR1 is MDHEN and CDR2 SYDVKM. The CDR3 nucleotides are TGTGCCAGCAGTTTTTTAAGCGGAGACTCCTACGAGCAGTACTTC. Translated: CASSFLSGDSYEQYF.

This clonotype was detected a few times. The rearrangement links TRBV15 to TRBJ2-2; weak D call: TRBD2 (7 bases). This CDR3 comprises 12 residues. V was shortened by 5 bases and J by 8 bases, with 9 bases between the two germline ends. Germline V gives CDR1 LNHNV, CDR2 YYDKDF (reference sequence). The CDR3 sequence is CATSGGAGELFF. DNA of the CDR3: TGTGCCACCAGCGGGGGGGCTGGGGAGCTGTTTTTT.

CDR3 sequence reads: CASSAGQLNTEAFF. The CDR3 region has the DNA TGCGCCAGCAGCGCCGGACAGCTGAACACTGAAGCTTTCTTT. This sequence joins TRBV5-1 and TRBJ1-1, with D maybe TRBD1 (6 bases). With 4 bases removed from V and 0 bases from J, the gap between germline ends came to 10 bases. Looked up from germline, CDR1 is SGHRS and CDR2 is YFSETQ. The CDR3 totals 14 residues.

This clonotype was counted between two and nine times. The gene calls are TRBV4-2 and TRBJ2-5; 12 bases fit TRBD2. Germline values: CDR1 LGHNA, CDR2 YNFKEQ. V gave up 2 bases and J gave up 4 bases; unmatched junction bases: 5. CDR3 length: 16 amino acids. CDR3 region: CASSQSSGGALETQYF. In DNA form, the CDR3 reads TGTGCCAGCAGCCAATCTAGCGGGGGGGCCTTAGAGACCCAGTACTTC.

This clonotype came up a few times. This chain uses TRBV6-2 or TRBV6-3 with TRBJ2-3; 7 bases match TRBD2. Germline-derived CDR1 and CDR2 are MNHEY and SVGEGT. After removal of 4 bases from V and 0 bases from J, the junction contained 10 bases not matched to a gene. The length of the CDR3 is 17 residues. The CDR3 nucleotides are TGTGCCAGCAGTTGGGCTAGCGGAATTTCTAGCACAGATACGCAGTATTTT. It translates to CASSWASGISSTDTQYF.

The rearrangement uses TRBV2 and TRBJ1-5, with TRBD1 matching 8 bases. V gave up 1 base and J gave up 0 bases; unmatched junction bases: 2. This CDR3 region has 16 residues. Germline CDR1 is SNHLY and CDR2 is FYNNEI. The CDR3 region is CASSEGQGYSNQPQHF. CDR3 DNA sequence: TGTGCCAGCAGTGAAGGACAGGGGTATAGCAATCAGCCCCAGCATTTT.

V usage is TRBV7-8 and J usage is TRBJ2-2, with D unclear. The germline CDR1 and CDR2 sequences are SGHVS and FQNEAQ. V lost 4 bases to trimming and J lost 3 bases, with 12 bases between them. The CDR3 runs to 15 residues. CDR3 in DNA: TGTGCCAGCAGCTCCTTGGGGTGGTACACCGGGGAGCTGTTTTTT. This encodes CASSSLGWYTGELFF.

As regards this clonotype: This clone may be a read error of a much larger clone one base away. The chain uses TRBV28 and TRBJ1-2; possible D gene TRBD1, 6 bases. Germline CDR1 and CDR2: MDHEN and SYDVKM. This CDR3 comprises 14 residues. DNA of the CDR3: TGTGACAGCAGTAACCGACAGGCTTACTATGGCTACACCTTC. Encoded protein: CDSSNRQAYYGYTF.

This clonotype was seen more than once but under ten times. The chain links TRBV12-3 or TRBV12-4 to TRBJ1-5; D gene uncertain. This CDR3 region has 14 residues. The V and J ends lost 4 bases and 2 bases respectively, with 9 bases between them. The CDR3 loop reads CASSSSRGNQPQHF. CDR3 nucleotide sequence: TGTGCCAGCAGTTCCTCACGGGGCAATCAGCCCCAGCATTTT.

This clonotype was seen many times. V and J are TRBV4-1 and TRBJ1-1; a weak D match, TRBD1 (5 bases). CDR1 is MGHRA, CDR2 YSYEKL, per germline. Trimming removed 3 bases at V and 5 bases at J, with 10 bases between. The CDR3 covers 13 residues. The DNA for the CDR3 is TGCGCCAGCAGCCACGCAGGGATTACTGAAGCTTTCTTT. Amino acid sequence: CASSHAGITEAFF.

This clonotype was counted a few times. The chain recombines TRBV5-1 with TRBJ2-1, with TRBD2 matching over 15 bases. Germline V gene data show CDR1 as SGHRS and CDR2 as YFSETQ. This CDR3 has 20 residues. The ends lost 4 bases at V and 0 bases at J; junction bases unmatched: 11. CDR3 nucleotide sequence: TGCGCCAGCAGCAGAACTGGGACTAGCGGGGGGTCGAGCTCCTACAATGAGCAGTTCTTC. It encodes CASSRTGTSGGSSSYNEQFF.

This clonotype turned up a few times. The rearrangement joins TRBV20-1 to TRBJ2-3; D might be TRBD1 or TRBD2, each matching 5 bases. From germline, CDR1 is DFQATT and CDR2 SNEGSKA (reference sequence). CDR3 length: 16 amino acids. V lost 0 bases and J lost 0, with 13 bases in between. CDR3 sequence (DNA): TGCAGTGCTAGAGATCTCGAGGGGAGTAGCACAGATACGCAGTATTTT. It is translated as CSARDLEGSSTDTQYF.

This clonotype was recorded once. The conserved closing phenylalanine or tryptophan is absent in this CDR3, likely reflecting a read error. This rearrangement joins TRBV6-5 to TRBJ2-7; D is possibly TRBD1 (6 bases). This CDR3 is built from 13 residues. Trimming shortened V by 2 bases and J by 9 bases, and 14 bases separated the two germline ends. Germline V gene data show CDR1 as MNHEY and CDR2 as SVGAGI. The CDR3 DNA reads TGTGCCAGCAGTTACACCCCACAAGGGGGGCAGTACTTA. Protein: CASSYTPQGGQYL.

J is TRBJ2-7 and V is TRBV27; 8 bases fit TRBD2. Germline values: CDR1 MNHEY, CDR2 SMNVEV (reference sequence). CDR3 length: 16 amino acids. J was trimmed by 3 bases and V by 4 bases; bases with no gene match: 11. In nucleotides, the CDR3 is TGTGCCAGCAGTTATCAACCGGGGGGGTCGGGCTACGAGCAGTACTTC. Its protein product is CASSYQPGGSGYEQYF.

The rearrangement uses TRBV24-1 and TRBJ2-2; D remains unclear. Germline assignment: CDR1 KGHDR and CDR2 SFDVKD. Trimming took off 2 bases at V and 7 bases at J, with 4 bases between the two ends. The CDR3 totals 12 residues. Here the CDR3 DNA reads TGTGCCACCAGTGATTCCTTCGGGGAGCTGTTTTTT. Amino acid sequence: CATSDSFGELFF.

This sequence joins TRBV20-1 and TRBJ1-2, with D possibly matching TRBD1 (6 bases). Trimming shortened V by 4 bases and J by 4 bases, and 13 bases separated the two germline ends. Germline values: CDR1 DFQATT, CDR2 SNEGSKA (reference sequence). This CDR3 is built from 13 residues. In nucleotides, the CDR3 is TGCAGTGCTAAACCCAGGGGTGGCTATGGCTACACCTTC. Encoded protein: CSAKPRGGYGYTF.

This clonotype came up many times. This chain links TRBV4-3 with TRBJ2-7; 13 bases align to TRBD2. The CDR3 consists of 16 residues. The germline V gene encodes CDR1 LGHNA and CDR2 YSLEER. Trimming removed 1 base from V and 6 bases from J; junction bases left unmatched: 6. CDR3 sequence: CASSQAWTSGSFEQYF. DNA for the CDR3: TGCGCCAGCAGCCAAGCCTGGACTAGCGGGAGTTTCGAGCAGTACTTC.

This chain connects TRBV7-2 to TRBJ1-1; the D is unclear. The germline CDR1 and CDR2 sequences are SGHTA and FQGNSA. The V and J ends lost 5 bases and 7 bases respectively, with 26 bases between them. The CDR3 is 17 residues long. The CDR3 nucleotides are TGTGCCAGCAGCCCAGATAGGCGGTCGAGAGGCTACTTTGAAGCTTTCTTT. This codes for CASSPDRRSRGYFEAFF. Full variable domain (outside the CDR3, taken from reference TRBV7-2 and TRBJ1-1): GAGVSQSPSNKVTEKGKDVELRCDPISGHTALYWYRQSLGQGLEFLIYFQGNSAPDKSGLPSDRFSAERTGGSVSTLTIQRTQQEDSAVYLCASSPDRRSRGYFEAFFGQGTRLTVV.

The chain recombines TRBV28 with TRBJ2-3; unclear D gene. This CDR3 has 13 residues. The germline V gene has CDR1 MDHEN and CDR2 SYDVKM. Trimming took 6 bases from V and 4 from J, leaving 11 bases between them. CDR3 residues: CASSSRFADTQYF. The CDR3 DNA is TGTGCCAGCAGCTCTAGGTTTGCAGATACGCAGTATTTT.

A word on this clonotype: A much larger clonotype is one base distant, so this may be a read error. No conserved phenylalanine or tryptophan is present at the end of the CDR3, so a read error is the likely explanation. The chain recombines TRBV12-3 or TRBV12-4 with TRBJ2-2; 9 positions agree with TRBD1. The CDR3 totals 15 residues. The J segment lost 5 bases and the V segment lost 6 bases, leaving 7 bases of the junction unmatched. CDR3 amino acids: CASRWTGARTGELFL. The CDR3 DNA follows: TGTGCCAGCAGGTGGACAGGGGCGAGAACCGGGGAGCTGTTTTTA.

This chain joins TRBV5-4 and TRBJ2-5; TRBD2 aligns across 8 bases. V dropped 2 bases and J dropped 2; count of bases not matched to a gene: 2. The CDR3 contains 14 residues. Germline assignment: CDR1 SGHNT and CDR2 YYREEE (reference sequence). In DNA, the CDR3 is TGTGCCAGCAGCTTTCGGGGGGGACAAGAGACCCAGTACTTC. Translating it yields CASSFRGGQETQYF.

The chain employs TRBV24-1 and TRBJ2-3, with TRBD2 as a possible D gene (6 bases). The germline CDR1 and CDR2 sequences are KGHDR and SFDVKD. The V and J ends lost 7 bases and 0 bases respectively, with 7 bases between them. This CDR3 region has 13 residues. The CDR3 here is CATRRGSTDTQYF. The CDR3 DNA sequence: TGTGCCACCAGGCGGGGAAGCACAGATACGCAGTATTTT.

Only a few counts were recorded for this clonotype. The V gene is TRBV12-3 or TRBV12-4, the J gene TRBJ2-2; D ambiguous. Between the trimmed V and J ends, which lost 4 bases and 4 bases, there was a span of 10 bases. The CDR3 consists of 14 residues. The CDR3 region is CASSSAWSTGELFF. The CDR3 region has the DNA TGTGCCAGCAGTTCTGCTTGGTCCACCGGGGAGCTGTTTTTT.

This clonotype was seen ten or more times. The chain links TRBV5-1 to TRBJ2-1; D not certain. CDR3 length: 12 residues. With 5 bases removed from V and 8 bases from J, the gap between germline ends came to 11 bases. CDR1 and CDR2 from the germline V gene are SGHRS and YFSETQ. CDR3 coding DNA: TGCGCCAGCAGTTATCAAGTCGATGAGCAGTTCTTC. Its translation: CASSYQVDEQFF.

DNA of the CDR3: TGCAGCGTTGTGGTTCGGGGTACGCAGTATTTT. Its protein product is CSVVVRGTQYF. The J gene is TRBJ2-3, the V gene TRBV29-1; a weak D match, TRBD2 (5 bases). CDR1 is SQVTM, CDR2 ANQGSEA, per germline. The germline V and J ends were trimmed by 4 bases and 8 bases, with 10 bases remaining between them. There are 11 residues in the CDR3.

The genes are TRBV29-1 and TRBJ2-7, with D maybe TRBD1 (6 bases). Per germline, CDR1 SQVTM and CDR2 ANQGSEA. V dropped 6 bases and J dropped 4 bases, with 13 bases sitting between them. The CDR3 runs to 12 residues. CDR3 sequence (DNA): TGCAGCGTAGACACAGGGCCTTACGAGCAGTACTTC. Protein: CSVDTGPYEQYF.